This entry lists 28 T cell receptor beta chains sequenced from one sample in a study of T cells in localized non-small cell lung cancer. Only in-frame clones appear in the TCRdb table, and some are missing; sequencing was by immunoSEQ multiplex PCR. The sample shows about 40,000 clones, 81% of them seen only once. Sequences were derived from peripheral blood mononuclear cells, sampled before any cancer treatment. Every receptor here comes from a male donor at least 60 years old with stage II lung adenocarcinoma.

The V gene is TRBV7-2, the J gene TRBJ2-2, with TRBD1 as a possible D gene (6 bases). Trimming stripped 6 bases from V and 7 bases from J, with 18 bases between. Per the germline V gene, CDR1 is SGHTA and CDR2 is FQGNSA. CDR3 size: 15 residues. CDR3 bases: TGTGCCAGCAGTGGGACAAGGGGCGTGATCGGGGAGCTGTTTTTT. This encodes CASSGTRGVIGELFF.

This clone was seen only a few times. V usage is TRBV10-2 and J usage is TRBJ1-1; D is unresolved. Trimming removed 3 bases from V and 7 bases from J, with 12 bases in between. The germline V gene has CDR1 WSHSY and CDR2 SAAADI. This CDR3 comprises 13 residues. The CDR3 reads CASSDPNSREAFF. The DNA of the CDR3 is TGCGCCAGCAGTGATCCTAACAGCCGTGAAGCTTTCTTT.

The J gene is TRBJ1-2, the V gene TRBV7-2; D ambiguous. Per the germline V gene, CDR1 is SGHTA and CDR2 is FQGNSA. V dropped 1 base and J dropped 4 bases, with 10 bases sitting between them. The CDR3 is made up of 14 amino acids. CDR3 bases: TGTGCCAGCAGCTTAGGAGGCCTATTCTATGGCTACACCTTC. It codes for CASSLGGLFYGYTF.

V usage is TRBV7-2 and J usage is TRBJ1-1; possibly TRBD1 for D (6 bases). CDR3 length: 15 residues. Germline V gene lookup returns CDR1 SGHTA and CDR2 FQGNSA. V shed 6 bases and J shed 3 bases, with 17 bases lying between them. CDR3 region: CASSQRGGRHTEAFF. DNA for the CDR3: TGTGCCAGCAGTCAAAGAGGGGGACGGCACACTGAAGCTTTCTTT.

This clone was picked up one time. The CDR3 protein is CASRARGTDNQPQHF. The DNA for the CDR3 is TGTGCCAGCAGGGCCCGGGGGACAGACAATCAGCCCCAGCATTTT. The chain combines TRBV6-6 with TRBJ1-5; TRBD1 matches 7 bases. CDR3 length: 15 amino acids. Per germline, CDR1 MNHNY and CDR2 SVGAGI (reference sequence). V lost 6 bases and J lost 3; bases outside the gene matches: 8.

Here the CDR3 reads CASSPRREGNYGYTF. CDR3 DNA sequence: TGTGCCAGTAGTCCCCGGAGGGAGGGTAACTATGGCTACACCTTC. The chain recombines TRBV19 with TRBJ1-2, with unresolved D. Trimming took off 5 bases at V and 1 base at J, with 14 bases between the two ends. CDR1 and CDR2 from the germline V gene are LNHDA and SQIVND (reference sequence). The CDR3 extends over 15 amino acids.

The V gene is TRBV6-1, the J gene TRBJ1-1; D gene uncertain. The CDR3 totals 14 residues. V was shortened by 8 bases and J by 3 bases, with 16 bases between the two germline ends. The V gene's germline CDR1 is MNHNS and CDR2 SASEGT. The CDR3 DNA reads TGTGCCAGCTTCCGGGTTGGGGAAGACACTGAAGCTTTCTTT. Amino acids: CASFRVGEDTEAFF.

This chain joins TRBV5-4 and TRBJ2-1, with 11 bases lining up with TRBD2. The trim removed 4 bases at V and 10 bases at J, leaving 10 bases unmatched. The CDR3 contains 15 residues. In germline, CDR1 is SGHNT, CDR2 YYREEE (reference sequence). The CDR3 bases are TGTGCCAGCAGCAGTAGCGGGAGGGTGAGGGGGGAGCAGTTCTTC. Amino acids: CASSSSGRVRGEQFF. The full variable domain, in which reference TRBV5-4 and TRBJ2-1 provide the parts outside the CDR3, is ETGVTQSPTHLIKTRGQQVTLRCSSQSGHNTVSWYQQALGQGPQFIFQYYREEENGRGNFPPRFSGLQFPNYSSELNVNALELDDSALYLCASSSSGRVRGEQFFGPGTRLTVL.

This clone was observed once. The chain recombines TRBV4-1 with TRBJ2-6; D call uncertain. The germline CDR1 and CDR2 sequences are MGHRA and YSYEKL. CDR3 length equals 17 residues. Trimming shortened V by 1 base and J by 0 bases, and 10 bases separated the two germline ends. The CDR3: CASSQVIVISGANVLTF. CDR3 DNA sequence: TGCGCCAGCAGCCAAGTCATCGTAATCTCTGGGGCCAACGTCCTGACTTTC.

The chain is built from TRBV5-4 and TRBJ2-5; D gene ambiguous. The CDR3 has 13 amino acids. The germline CDR1 and CDR2 sequences are SGHNT and YYREEE (reference sequence). Trimming left V 6 bases short and J 3 bases short, with 12 bases between. The CDR3 nucleotides are TGTGCCAGCAAACTTGGCCTAGAAGAGACCCAGTACTTC. This gives the protein CASKLGLEETQYF.

The chain links TRBV6-1 to TRBJ2-3, with 7 bases matching TRBD2. The ends lost 6 bases at V and 2 bases at J; junction bases unmatched: 5. The germline CDR1 and CDR2 sequences are MNHNS and SASEGT. This CDR3 is built from 14 residues. For the CDR3, the DNA is TGTGCCAGCAGCCAAAGCGGGACCACAGATACGCAGTATTTT. Translated, it gives CASSQSGTTDTQYF.

This rearrangement joins TRBV5-1 to TRBJ1-2; 8 bases are shared with TRBD1. Trimming cost V 4 bases and J 4 bases; bases outside gene matches: 6. The CDR3 totals 14 residues. Germline CDR1 reads SGHRS; CDR2 reads YFSETQ. CDR3 nucleotide sequence: TGCGCCAGCAGCCCCCGACAGGGGACCTATGGCTACACCTTC. This translates into CASSPRQGTYGYTF.

The chain joins TRBV7-9 to TRBJ2-7, with D possibly called TRBD1 or TRBD2 (5 bases each). This CDR3 contains 13 residues. Germline CDR1 is SEHNR and CDR2 is FQNEAQ (reference sequence). Trimming pared 5 bases from V and 4 bases from J, leaving 12 bases between. Here the CDR3 DNA reads TGTGCCAGCAGCCCTGGGGGAGTATACGAGCAGTACTTC. It is translated as CASSPGGVYEQYF.

The J gene is TRBJ1-1, the V gene TRBV30, with 9 positions matching TRBD1. The CDR3 extends over 13 amino acids. Trimming took 3 bases from V and 6 from J; bases not matched to a gene: 5. The germline gives CDR1 GTSNPN, CDR2 SVGIG (reference sequence). CDR3 region: CAWSHRGPAEAFF. The CDR3 DNA reads as TGTGCCTGGAGCCACAGGGGGCCCGCTGAAGCTTTCTTT.

The V call is TRBV5-8, the J call TRBJ1-5; 7 nucleotides line up with TRBD1. From germline, CDR1 is SGHTS and CDR2 YDEGEE. This CDR3 region has 15 residues. V trimming: 4 bases; J trimming: 2 bases; junction bases outside the gene matches: 6. In DNA form, the CDR3 reads TGTGCCAGCAGCAGGGGGCAACTCGGCAATCAGCCCCAGCATTTT. Translated, it gives CASSRGQLGNQPQHF. Complete variable domain (other parts from reference TRBV5-8 and TRBJ1-5): EAGVTQSPTHLIKTRGQQATLRCSPISGHTSVYWYQQALGLGLQFLLWYDEGEERNRGNFPPRFSGRQFPNYSSELNVNALELEDSALYLCASSRGQLGNQPQHFGDGTRLSIL.

The gene calls are TRBV7-2 and TRBJ1-3; 9 bases are a match to TRBD1. The CDR3 extends over 17 amino acids. V lost 5 bases and J lost 4; bases outside the gene matches: 12. Germline values: CDR1 SGHTA, CDR2 FQGNSA. The CDR3 sequence: CASSPSGTGRAGNTIYF. As DNA, the CDR3 is TGTGCCAGCAGCCCTTCCGGGACAGGGAGGGCGGGAAACACCATATATTTT. The variable domain in full, completed from reference TRBV7-2 and TRBJ1-3, reads GAGVSQSPSNKVTEKGKDVELRCDPISGHTALYWYRQSLGQGLEFLIYFQGNSAPDKSGLPSDRFSAERTGGSVSTLTIQRTQQEDSAVYLCASSPSGTGRAGNTIYFGEGSWLTVV.

The rearrangement uses TRBV6-1 and TRBJ2-2, with D possibly being TRBD1 (5 bases). V lost 7 bases and J 4 bases, leaving 13 bases between the germline ends. CDR1 is MNHNS and CDR2 is SASEGT in the germline V gene. The length of the CDR3 is 14 residues. The CDR3 DNA follows: TGTGCCAGCATGGGGCTTCTTTCCACCGGGGAGCTGTTTTTT. It specifies CASMGLLSTGELFF.

The chain joins TRBV19 to TRBJ1-4; 7 nucleotides agree with TRBD1. This CDR3 contains 15 residues. In germline, CDR1 is LNHDA, CDR2 SQIVND (reference sequence). V lost 3 bases to trimming and J lost 6 bases; unmatched junction nucleotides: 7. CDR3 sequence reads: CASSMWPGGDEKLFF. The CDR3 DNA sequence: TGTGCCAGTAGTATGTGGCCAGGGGGAGATGAAAAACTGTTTTTT.

The chain recombines TRBV28 with TRBJ1-5, with TRBD1 as a possible D gene (5 bases). Germline-derived CDR1 and CDR2 are MDHEN and SYDVKM. Trimming took off 10 bases at V and 2 bases at J, with 21 bases between the two ends. The CDR3 totals 16 residues. CDR3 DNA: TGTGCCACCACACGGCCGGGGGGGTTTGGCAATCAGCCCCAGCATTTT. This codes for CATTRPGGFGNQPQHF.

The chain couples TRBV7-6 to TRBJ2-2; TRBD2 aligns across 12 bases. This CDR3 is built from 15 residues. Germline trimming cut 7 bases from V and 2 bases from J; bases unmatched to any gene: 2. Germline values: CDR1 SGHVS, CDR2 FNYEAQ. The CDR3 DNA sequence: TGTGCCAGCAAACTAGCGGGAGGAAACACCGGGGAGCTGTTTTTT. Residues: CASKLAGGNTGELFF.

The V call is TRBV19, the J call TRBJ2-7; 10 bases line up with TRBD2. With V trimmed by 4 bases and J by 0 bases, 0 bases remained unmatched. The V gene's germline CDR1 is LNHDA and CDR2 SQIVND (reference sequence). This CDR3 has 14 amino acids. The CDR3 DNA sequence: TGTGCCAGTAGTAGGACTAGCGGCTCCTACGAGCAGTACTTC. Residues: CASSRTSGSYEQYF.

This clone was counted a single time. V gene TRBV7-9 combines with J gene TRBJ2-1; TRBD2 aligns across 16 bases. The CDR3 totals 19 residues. The V gene end was trimmed by 5 bases and the J gene end by 8 bases; junction bases not matched to a gene: 15. Per the germline V gene, CDR1 is SEHNR and CDR2 is FQNEAQ (reference sequence). CDR3 amino acids: CASSRTGTSGRANFHEQFF. The CDR3 DNA is TGTGCCAGCAGCAGGACCGGGACTAGCGGGAGGGCCAATTTCCATGAGCAGTTCTTC.

V is TRBV5-1 and J is TRBJ1-3; D unclear. Per the germline V gene, CDR1 is SGHRS and CDR2 is YFSETQ. Trimming shortened V by 3 bases and J by 4 bases, and 14 bases separated the two germline ends. CDR3 size: 15 residues. Here the CDR3 reads CASSYDGASGNTIYF. The CDR3 DNA follows: TGCGCCAGCAGCTACGACGGCGCATCCGGAAACACCATATATTTT.

V gene TRBV28 combines with J gene TRBJ1-1, with no clear D. The CDR3 has 18 amino acids. Germline CDR1 reads MDHEN; CDR2 reads SYDVKM. V gave up 4 bases and J gave up 0 bases, with 21 bases separating them. The CDR3 DNA reads as TGTGCCAGCAGTTCGCCGGCGGGAAAGGTCGACATGAACACTGAAGCTTTCTTT. Its translation is CASSSPAGKVDMNTEAFF.

The chain combines TRBV30 with TRBJ2-1; 7 bases agree with TRBD2. Germline CDR1 is GTSNPN and CDR2 is SVGIG (reference sequence). V gave up 4 bases and J gave up 0 bases; unmatched junction bases: 12. CDR3 length: 17 amino acids. The CDR3, as DNA: TGTGCCTGGACCGGGGGGAGGACATCGAGCTCCTACAATGAGCAGTTCTTC. Its protein product is CAWTGGRTSSSYNEQFF.

The V and J genes are TRBV15 and TRBJ2-3, with 7 bases identical to TRBD2. Germline V CDR1 and CDR2: LNHNV, YYDKDF (reference sequence). The CDR3 length is 14 residues. J gave up 8 bases and V 3 bases, and 8 bases lay outside the gene matches. This CDR3 is CATSRGGEAGTQYF. The CDR3 DNA sequence: TGTGCCACCAGCAGGGGGGGGGAGGCAGGTACGCAGTATTTT.

V is TRBV7-9 and J is TRBJ1-2, with a possible D match to TRBD1 (6 bases). The CDR3 consists of 11 residues. Germline CDR1 and CDR2: SEHNR and FQNEAQ (reference sequence). Trimming removed 5 bases at V and 10 bases at J, with 11 bases between. The CDR3 loop is CASSPRTAYTF. As DNA, the CDR3 is TGTGCCAGCAGCCCGAGGACAGCCTACACCTTC.

This sequence joins TRBV11-3 and TRBJ2-2, with D possibly being TRBD1 (5 bases). The CDR3 totals 14 residues. The V gene lost 6 bases and the J gene lost 4 bases, with 12 bases spanning the gap. The germline V gene encodes CDR1 SGHNT and CDR2 YENEEA. The CDR3 sequence is CASSLDSPTGELFF. In DNA, the CDR3 is TGTGCCAGCAGTCTAGACAGCCCCACCGGGGAGCTGTTTTTT. Using reference TRBV11-3 and TRBJ2-2 for the parts outside the CDR3, the full variable domain is EAGVVQSPRYKIIEKKQPVAFWCNPISGHNTLYWYLQNLGQGPELLIRYENEEAVDDSQLPKDRFSAERLKGVDSTLKIQPAELGDSAVYLCASSLDSPTGELFFGEGSRLTVL.